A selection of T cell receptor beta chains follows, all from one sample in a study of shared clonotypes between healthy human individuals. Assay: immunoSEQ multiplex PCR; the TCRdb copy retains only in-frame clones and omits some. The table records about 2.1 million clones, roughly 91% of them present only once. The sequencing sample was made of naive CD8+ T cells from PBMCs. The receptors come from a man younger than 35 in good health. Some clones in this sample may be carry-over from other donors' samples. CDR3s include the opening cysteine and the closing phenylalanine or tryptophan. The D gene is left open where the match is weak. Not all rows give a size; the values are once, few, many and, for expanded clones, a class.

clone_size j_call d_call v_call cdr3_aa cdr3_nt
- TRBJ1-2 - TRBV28 CASSQGTFGYTF TGTGCCAGCAGCCAAGGGACGTTCGGCTACACCTTC
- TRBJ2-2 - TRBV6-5 CASRQTTNTGELFF TGTGCCAGTCGCCAGACTACGAACACCGGGGAGCTGTTTTTT
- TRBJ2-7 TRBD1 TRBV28 CASSLLGTGGEQYF TGTGCCAGCAGTTTATTAGGGACAGGGGGCGAGCAGTACTTC
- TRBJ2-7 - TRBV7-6 CASSPIEWYEQYF TGTGCCAGCAGCCCCATAGAATGGTACGAGCAGTACTTC
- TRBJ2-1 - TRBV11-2 CASSPSFGDIQEQFF TGTGCCAGCAGCCCCTCATTTGGGGACATCCAGGAGCAGTTCTTC
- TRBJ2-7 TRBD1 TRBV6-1 CASSGPGQGASEQYF TGTGCCAGCAGTGGCCCCGGACAGGGGGCTAGCGAGCAGTACTTC
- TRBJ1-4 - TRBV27 CASSTRWRVHNEKLFF TGTGCCAGCAGTACCCGATGGAGGGTGCATAATGAAAAACTGTTTTTT
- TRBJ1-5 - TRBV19 CASTIEEGSSGPNQPQHF TGTGCCAGTACCATTGAGGAGGGGTCCTCTGGGCCCAATCAGCCCCAGCATTTT
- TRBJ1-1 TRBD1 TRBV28 CASSRIRDRPPSGPYMNTEAFF TGTGCCAGCAGTAGGATCCGGGACAGGCCACCCTCAGGGCCTTACATGAACACTGAAGCTTTCTTT
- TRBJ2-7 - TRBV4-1 CASSQDRVTAHGEQYF TGCGCCAGCAGCCAAGATCGGGTCACGGCTCATGGCGAGCAGTACTTC
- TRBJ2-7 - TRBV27 CASSLIRSPYEQYF TGTGCCAGTTCTTTGATCAGGAGCCCCTACGAGCAGTACTTC
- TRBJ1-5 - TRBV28 CASSFRTSRQPQHF TGTGCCAGCAGTTTTCGAACTTCCCGCCAGCCCCAGCATTTT
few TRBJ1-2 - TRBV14 CASSQTGTGWGYTF TGTGCCAGCAGCCAGACCGGGACGGGCTGGGGCTACACCTTC
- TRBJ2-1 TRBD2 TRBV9 CASSASGRPDNEQFF TGTGCCAGCAGCGCGAGCGGGAGACCCGACAATGAGCAGTTCTTC
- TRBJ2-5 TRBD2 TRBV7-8 CASQWGGRQETQYF TGTGCCAGCCAGTGGGGGGGACGCCAAGAGACCCAGTACTTC
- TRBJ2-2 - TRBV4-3 CASSQDRGWAGELFF TGCGCCAGCAGCCAAGATCGTGGTTGGGCCGGGGAGCTGTTTTTT
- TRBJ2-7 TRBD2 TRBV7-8 CASSLTSGVSYEQYF TGTGCCAGCAGCCTTACTAGCGGGGTCTCCTACGAGCAGTACTTC
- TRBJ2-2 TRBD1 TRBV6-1 CASRGGSVYTGELFF TGTGCCAGCCGAGGGGGCTCAGTGTACACCGGGGAGCTGTTTTTT
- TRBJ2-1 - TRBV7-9 CASSPVSGNEQFF TGTGCCAGCAGCCCCGTAAGTGGGAATGAGCAGTTCTTC
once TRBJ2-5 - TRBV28 CASTLWGSDQETQYF TGTGCCAGCACCTTATGGGGGTCAGACCAAGAGACCCAGTACTTC
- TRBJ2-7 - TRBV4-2 CASSPGADSHHEQYF TGTGCCAGCAGCCCCGGAGCCGACAGTCACCACGAGCAGTACTTC
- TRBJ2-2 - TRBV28 CASSSPFGTGELFF TGTGCCAGCAGTTCCCCTTTTGGGACCGGGGAGCTGTTTTTT
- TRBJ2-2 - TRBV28 CASSPDTSSGTGELFF TGTGCCAGCAGTCCAGACACATCCAGCGGCACCGGGGAGCTGTTTTTT
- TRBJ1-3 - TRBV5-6 CASSSGQSGNTIYF TGTGCCAGCAGCTCCGGACAGTCTGGAAACACCATATATTTT
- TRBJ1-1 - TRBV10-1 CATQEILNTEAFF TGCGCCACCCAGGAGATTTTGAACACTGAAGCTTTCTTT
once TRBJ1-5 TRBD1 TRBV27 CATSPGTGGYQPQHF TGTGCCACCTCGCCTGGGACAGGGGGCTATCAGCCCCAGCATTTT
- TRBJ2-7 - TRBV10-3 CAIRVLGSDGYEQYF TGTGCCATCAGGGTCCTAGGGTCTGACGGATACGAGCAGTACTTC
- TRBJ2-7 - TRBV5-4 CASSLEVGSYEQYF TGTGCCAGCAGCTTGGAGGTGGGCTCCTACGAGCAGTACTTC
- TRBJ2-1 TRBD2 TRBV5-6 CASSSRTSDYNEQFF TGTGCCAGCAGCTCCCGGACTAGCGATTACAATGAGCAGTTCTTC
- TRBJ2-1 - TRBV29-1 CSVEERLVYEQFF TGCAGCGTTGAAGAGAGACTAGTCTATGAGCAGTTCTTC
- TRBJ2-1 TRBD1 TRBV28 CASSFRGTGHHNEQFF TGTGCCAGCAGTTTCCGGGGGACAGGTCATCACAATGAGCAGTTCTTC
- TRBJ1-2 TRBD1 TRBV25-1 CASTPADREIYGYTF TGTGCCAGCACCCCGGCCGACAGGGAGATCTATGGCTACACCTTC
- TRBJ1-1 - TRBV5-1 CASSAVGTLAYEAFF TGCGCCAGCAGCGCAGTCGGGACACTCGCCTATGAAGCTTTCTTT
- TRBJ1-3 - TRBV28 CASTAPGAGNTIYF TGTGCCAGCACCGCACCAGGGGCTGGAAACACCATATATTTT
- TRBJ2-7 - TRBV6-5 CASGGGYEQYF TGTGCCAGCGGTGGGGGCTACGAGCAGTACTTC
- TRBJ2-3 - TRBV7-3 CASSNTYREVTDTQYF TGTGCCAGCAGCAACACTTACAGGGAAGTCACAGATACGCAGTATTTT
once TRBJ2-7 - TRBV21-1 CASSKVAGSYEQYF TGTGCCAGCAGCAAAGTCGCCGGATCCTACGAGCAGTACTTC
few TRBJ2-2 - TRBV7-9 CASSLPVSGELFF TGTGCCAGCAGCCTCCCAGTTAGCGGGGAGCTGTTTTTT
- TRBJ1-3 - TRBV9 CASSSGRNSGNTIYF TGTGCCAGCAGCTCGGGACGGAACTCTGGAAACACCATATATTTT
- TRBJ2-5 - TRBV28 CASSSPADRQETQYF TGTGCCAGCAGTTCCCCCGCGGATAGACAAGAGACCCAGTACTTC
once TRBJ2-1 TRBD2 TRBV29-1 CSVDLGLASPNEQFF TGCAGCGTCGACCTAGGACTAGCGAGCCCCAATGAGCAGTTCTTC
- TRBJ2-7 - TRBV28 CASSPSGYSYEQYF TGTGCCAGCAGTCCGAGCGGATACTCCTACGAGCAGTACTTC
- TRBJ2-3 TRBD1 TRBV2 CATVTKDRESGTDTQYF TGTGCCACCGTGACAAAAGACAGGGAGAGTGGCACAGATACGCAGTATTTT
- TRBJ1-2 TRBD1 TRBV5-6 CASSYGQAGYGYTF TGTGCCAGCAGCTATGGACAGGCCGGCTATGGCTACACCTTC
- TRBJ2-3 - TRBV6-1 CASSEGPDTQYF TGTGCCAGCAGTGAAGGCCCAGATACGCAGTATTTT
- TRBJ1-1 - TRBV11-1 CASSLQGNTEAFF TGTGCCAGCAGCCTACAGGGAAATACTGAAGCTTTCTTT
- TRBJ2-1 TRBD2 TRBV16 CASSQSLAGVDEQFF TGTGCCAGCAGCCAATCTCTAGCGGGAGTGGATGAGCAGTTCTTC
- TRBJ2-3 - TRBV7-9 CASSWGTPFYTDTQYF TGTGCCAGCAGCTGGGGGACACCGTTTTACACAGATACGCAGTATTTT
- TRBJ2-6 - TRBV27 CASSRGGLGANVLTF TGTGCCAGCTCCAGGGGGGGGCTTGGGGCCAACGTCCTGACTTTC